This T cell receptor (beta chain) appears in the sequencing data of a study of blood T cell repertoires in COVID-19. Turning to the study itself: The analysed material was cDNA or gDNA that came from T cells, B-cell-depleted T cells, or PBMCs.

Germline CDR1 and CDR2: SGDLS and YYNGEE. After removal of 4 bases from V and 2 bases from J, the junction contained 6 bases not matched to a gene. CDR3 length equals 17 residues. In the source study's methods: Reference gene primer amplification yielded estimated nucleated cell counts. This table comes from immunoSEQ multiplex PCR, and its TCRdb copy is limited to in-frame clones, with some not included. From that table come the V and J calls and clone size; the DNA was used to work out D and trimming. The sample lists 250,000 to 300,000 clones, roughly nine tenths occurring once. Sequences were obtained from peripheral blood. The chain uses TRBV9 and TRBJ2-3; TRBD2 matches 14 bases. The receptor comes from a woman aged 30 to 39 with COVID-19, enrolled during active disease. The CDR3 nucleotides are TGTGCCAGCAGCCCACGACTAGCGGGGGGGCACACAGATACGCAGTATTTT. Encoded protein: CASSPRLAGGHTDTQYF.